Shown below are 3 T cell receptor beta chains from a single sample sequenced in a study of T cell responses to AZD1222 COVID-19 vaccine. The table came from immunoSEQ multiplex PCR; TCRdb's copy has only in-frame clones and leaves some out. The sample holds over 100,000 clones, 87% seen once. The sequencing here drew on peripheral blood, taken on day 0 of AZD1222 vaccination. Source of these receptors: an adult in good health.

This chain uses TRBV6-5 with TRBJ2-1, with 7 bases matching TRBD2. The CDR3 sequence is 15 residues long. V lost 10 bases, J lost 10 bases, and 19 bases stayed unmatched. CDR1 and CDR2 from the germline V gene are MNHEY and SVGAGI. The CDR3 protein is CATRSTSLVSREQFF. CDR3 DNA sequence: TGTGCCACCCGGTCGACTAGCCTTGTGTCACGGGAGCAGTTCTTC.

The chain uses TRBV5-4 and TRBJ1-2; no definite D call. The CDR3 is 14 amino acids. V was trimmed by 0 bases and J by 2 bases, leaving 8 bases between them. Germline CDR1 is SGHNT and CDR2 is YYREEE (reference sequence). The CDR3 region is CASSLGGENYGYTF. The CDR3 DNA reads TGTGCCAGCAGCTTGGGGGGAGAAAACTATGGCTACACCTTC.

This sequence joins TRBV7-2 and TRBJ1-1; 7 bases are shared with TRBD1. The CDR3 is made up of 12 amino acids. Germline CDR1 and CDR2: SGHTA and FQGNSA. With V trimmed by 5 bases and J by 6 bases, 3 bases remained unmatched. The CDR3 bases are TGTGCCAGCAGCGTAGACAGGGCTGAAGCTTTCTTT. Translated: CASSVDRAEAFF.